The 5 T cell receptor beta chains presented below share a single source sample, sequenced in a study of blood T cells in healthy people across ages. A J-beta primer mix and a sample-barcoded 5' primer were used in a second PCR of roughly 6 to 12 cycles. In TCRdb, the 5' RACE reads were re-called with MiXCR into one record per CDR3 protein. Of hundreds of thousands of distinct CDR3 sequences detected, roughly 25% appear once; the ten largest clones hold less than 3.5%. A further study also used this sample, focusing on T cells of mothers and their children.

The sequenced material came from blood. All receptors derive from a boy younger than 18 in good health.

CDR3 nucleotides: TGTGCCAGCAGCTTAACGAGCGGGTGGAGTGATACGCAGTATTTT. This encodes CASSLTSGWSDTQYF. V gene TRBV7-3 combines with J gene TRBJ2-3; D perhaps matches TRBD2 (6 bases). Germline V gives CDR1 SGHTA, CDR2 FQGTGA. Trimming cost V 0 bases and J 6 bases, with 13 bases left between them. The CDR3 length is 15 residues.

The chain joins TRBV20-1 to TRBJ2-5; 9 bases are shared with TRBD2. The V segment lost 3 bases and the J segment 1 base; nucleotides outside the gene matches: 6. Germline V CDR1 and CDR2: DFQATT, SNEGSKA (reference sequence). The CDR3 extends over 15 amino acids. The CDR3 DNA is TGCAGTGCTAGTCCAGCGGGGGGCTCCCAAGAGACCCAGTACTTC. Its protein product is CSASPAGGSQETQYF.

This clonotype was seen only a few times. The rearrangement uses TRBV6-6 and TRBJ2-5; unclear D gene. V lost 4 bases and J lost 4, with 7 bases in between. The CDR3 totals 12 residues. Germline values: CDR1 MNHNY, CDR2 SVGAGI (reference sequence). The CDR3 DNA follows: TGTGCCAGCAGTTCCGTTACAGAGACCCAGTACTTC. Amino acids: CASSSVTETQYF.

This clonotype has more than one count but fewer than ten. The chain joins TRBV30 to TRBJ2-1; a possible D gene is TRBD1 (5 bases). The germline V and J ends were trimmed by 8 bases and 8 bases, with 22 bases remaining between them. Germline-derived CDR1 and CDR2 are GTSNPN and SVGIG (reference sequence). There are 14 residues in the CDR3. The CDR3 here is CAGFDGASLDEQFF. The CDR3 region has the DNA TGTGCCGGCTTTGATGGGGCCTCTCTCGATGAGCAGTTCTTC.

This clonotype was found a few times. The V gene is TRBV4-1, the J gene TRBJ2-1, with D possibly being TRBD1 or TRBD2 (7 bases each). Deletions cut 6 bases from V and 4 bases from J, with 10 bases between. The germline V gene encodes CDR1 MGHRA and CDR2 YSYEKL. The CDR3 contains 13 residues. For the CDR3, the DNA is TGCGCCAGCAGTCAGGGGGGGTACAATGAGCAGTTCTTC. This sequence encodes CASSQGGYNEQFF.